This passage covers 14 T cell receptor beta chains from one sample sequenced in a study of PD-1 blockade in classical Hodgkin lymphoma (dated by TCRdb to about 2020). Library generation was performed with the immunoSEQ multiplex PCR assay. TCRdb obtained this table from immuneACCESS and retained in-frame rearrangements with V and J assigned. These tables miss some clones; where compared with another copy, unresolved V genes account for less than half of the shortfall, and the remainder is unexplained. The sample has approximately 11,000 clones on record, about 80% of them singletons. Around 23% of the sample belongs to the ten largest clones. The time point label of this sample denotes: cycle 1 day 1 (C1D1), immediately before nivolumab initiation. Relapse after autologous stem cell transplantation had occurred in all trial patients, and cohorts A, B and C were distinguished by prior brentuximab vedotin exposure.

The input for sequencing was peripheral blood mononuclear cells (PBMCs), taken at baseline. These receptors were obtained from a human donor with classical Hodgkin lymphoma.

This rearrangement joins TRBV12-5 to TRBJ2-1; 9 bases match TRBD2. Germline V CDR1 and CDR2: LGHNT, FRNRAP. The CDR3 totals 15 residues. With V trimmed by 6 bases and J by 8 bases, 11 bases remained unmatched. The CDR3 bases are TGTGCTAGTGGGATGGGGGCGGGAGGGTCCGATGAGCAGTTCTTC. Translating gives CASGMGAGGSDEQFF. Together with reference TRBV12-5 and TRBJ2-1, the CDR3 gives the full variable domain: DARVTQTPRHKVTEMGQEVTMRCQPILGHNTVFWYRQTMMQGLELLAYFRNRAPLDDSGMPKDRFSAEMPDATLATLKIQPSEPRDSAVYFCASGMGAGGSDEQFFGPGTRLTVL.

The chain has TRBV2 and TRBJ1-2; TRBD1 is a possible D gene (6 bases). CDR1 is SNHLY, CDR2 FYNNEI, per germline. Trimming took off 6 bases at V and 14 bases at J, with 25 bases between the two ends. This CDR3 is 14 amino acids long. CDR3 DNA: TGTGCCAGCAGGAGGGACAAGGCCTCCCACTCTTGGACCTTC. Amino acids: CASRRDKASHSWTF.

The chain recombines TRBV6-1 with TRBJ2-2, with D maybe TRBD1 (5 bases). CDR1 and CDR2 from the germline V gene are MNHNS and SASEGT. V was trimmed by 10 bases and J by 6 bases, leaving 18 bases between them. The CDR3 spans 14 residues. The CDR3 nucleotides read TGTGCCACAGCATTCCAGGGCTTATCCGGGGAGCTGTTTTTT. This translates into CATAFQGLSGELFF.

The chain joins TRBV7-8 to TRBJ2-1; TRBD2 might be the D (5 bases). The CDR3 has 13 amino acids. Trimming removed 1 base from V and 6 bases from J, with 7 bases in between. Per germline, CDR1 SGHVS and CDR2 FQNEAQ. CDR3 region: CASSLGLANEQFF. The CDR3 bases are TGTGCCAGCAGCTTAGGGCTAGCCAATGAGCAGTTCTTC.

This chain links TRBV2 with TRBJ2-2; weak D call: TRBD2 (6 bases). The CDR3 is 16 residues long. V was clipped by 3 bases and J by 3 bases, with 14 bases between them. CDR1 and CDR2 (germline): SNHLY, FYNNEI. The CDR3 region has the DNA TGTGCCAGCAGTGATGAGGAGGGGTGGCACACCGGGGAGCTGTTTTTT. This gives the protein CASSDEEGWHTGELFF.

This chain connects TRBV5-6 to TRBJ2-5, with D unclear. V lost 0 bases and J lost 2, with 17 bases in between. The CDR3 length is 17 residues. The V gene's germline CDR1 is SGHDT and CDR2 YYEEEE. The CDR3 DNA reads TGTGCCAGCAGCTTGGCCGGTCTGTGGGCGAGACAAGAGACCCAGTACTTC. Amino acid sequence: CASSLAGLWARQETQYF.

The chain is built from TRBV28 and TRBJ2-5, with TRBD2 matching 7 bases. The CDR3 spans 14 residues. Trimming removed 3 bases from V and 5 bases from J; junction bases left unmatched: 6. Germline lookup yields CDR1 MDHEN and CDR2 SYDVKM. CDR3 coding DNA: TGTGCCAGCAGTTTGGAGGGAGGGTCGGAGACCCAGTACTTC. Its protein product is CASSLEGGSETQYF.

V usage is TRBV19 and J usage is TRBJ1-5, with TRBD1 matching over 7 bases. Trimming at V came to 5 bases and at J to 4 bases, leaving 8 bases not matched to a gene. This CDR3 is built from 15 residues. CDR1 and CDR2 (germline): LNHDA, SQIVND (reference sequence). The CDR3 protein is CASSPTGVGNQPQHF. The CDR3 nucleotides are TGTGCCAGTAGTCCCACAGGGGTTGGGAATCAGCCCCAGCATTTT. Together with reference TRBV19 and TRBJ1-5, the CDR3 gives the full variable domain: DGGITQSPKYLFRKEGQNVTLSCEQNLNHDAMYWYRQDPGQGLRLIYYSQIVNDFQKGDIAEGYSVSREKKESFPLTVTSAQKNPTAFYLCASSPTGVGNQPQHFGDGTRLSIL.

The chain is built from TRBV27 and TRBJ2-1; no reliable D call. The CDR3 length is 13 residues. Trimming removed 2 bases from V and 5 bases from J, with 7 bases in between. Germline CDR1 is MNHEY and CDR2 is SMNVEV (reference sequence). DNA for the CDR3: TGTGCCAGCAGTTTAGTGCAGAACAATGAGCAGTTCTTC. This translates into CASSLVQNNEQFF.

This chain connects TRBV18 to TRBJ2-3; 11 bases are a match to TRBD2. The V gene's germline CDR1 is KGHSH and CDR2 LQKENI. This CDR3 contains 15 residues. Trimming at V came to 1 base and at J to 3 bases, leaving 0 bases not matched to a gene. The CDR3 is CASSPRTSGTDTQYF. The DNA for the CDR3 is TGTGCCAGCTCACCACGGACTAGCGGGACAGATACGCAGTATTTT.

The chain employs TRBV28 and TRBJ1-5; tentatively, D is TRBD1 (5 bases). The V gene's germline CDR1 is MDHEN and CDR2 SYDVKM. Trimming removed 4 bases from V and 0 bases from J, with 10 bases in between. The CDR3 spans 15 residues. Here the CDR3 reads CASSYGGYSNQPQHF. The CDR3, as DNA: TGTGCCAGCAGTTACGGGGGGTATAGCAATCAGCCCCAGCATTTT. Full variable domain (remainder filled in from reference TRBV28 and TRBJ1-5): DVKVTQSSRYLVKRTGEKVFLECVQDMDHENMFWYRQDPGLGLRLIYFSYDVKMKEKGDIPEGYSVSREKKERFSLILESASTNQTSMYLCASSYGGYSNQPQHFGDGTRLSIL.

The chain couples TRBV15 to TRBJ2-2; 7 nucleotides match TRBD2. The length of the CDR3 is 16 residues. Germline V gives CDR1 LNHNV, CDR2 YYDKDF (reference sequence). Losses at the gene ends were 3 bases for V and 6 bases for J; bases not matched to a gene: 10. CDR3 loop: CATSRAGTIQPGELFF. CDR3 nucleotide sequence: TGTGCCACCAGCAGGGCCGGGACTATTCAACCCGGGGAGCTGTTTTTT. The full variable domain, rest sourced from reference TRBV15 and TRBJ2-2, is DAMVIQNPRYQVTQFGKPVTLSCSQTLNHNVMYWYQQKSSQAPKLLFHYYDKDFNNEADTPDNFQSRRPNTSFCFLDIRSPGLGDTAMYLCATSRAGTIQPGELFFGEGSRLTVL.

The chain recombines TRBV13 with TRBJ1-2, with D hard to call. The germline CDR1 and CDR2 sequences are PRHDT and FYEKMQ (reference sequence). Trimming took off 1 base at V and 1 base at J, with 4 bases between the two ends. The CDR3 sequence is 13 residues long. In DNA, the CDR3 is TGTGCCAGCAGCTTAGCCAATAACTATGGCTACACCTTC. It yields the protein CASSLANNYGYTF.

Notes on this clone: Other DNA sequences in this sample translate to the same CDR3. The CDR3 loop is CAISESSGGDIQYF. CDR3 nucleotide sequence: TGTGCCATCAGTGAGTCTAGCGGGGGAGACATTCAGTACTTC. The V gene is TRBV10-3, the J gene TRBJ2-4, with 9 bases fitting TRBD2. J lost 8 bases, V lost 0 bases, and 2 bases had no gene match. CDR3 length: 14 amino acids. Germline-derived CDR1 and CDR2 are ENHRY and SYGVKD.